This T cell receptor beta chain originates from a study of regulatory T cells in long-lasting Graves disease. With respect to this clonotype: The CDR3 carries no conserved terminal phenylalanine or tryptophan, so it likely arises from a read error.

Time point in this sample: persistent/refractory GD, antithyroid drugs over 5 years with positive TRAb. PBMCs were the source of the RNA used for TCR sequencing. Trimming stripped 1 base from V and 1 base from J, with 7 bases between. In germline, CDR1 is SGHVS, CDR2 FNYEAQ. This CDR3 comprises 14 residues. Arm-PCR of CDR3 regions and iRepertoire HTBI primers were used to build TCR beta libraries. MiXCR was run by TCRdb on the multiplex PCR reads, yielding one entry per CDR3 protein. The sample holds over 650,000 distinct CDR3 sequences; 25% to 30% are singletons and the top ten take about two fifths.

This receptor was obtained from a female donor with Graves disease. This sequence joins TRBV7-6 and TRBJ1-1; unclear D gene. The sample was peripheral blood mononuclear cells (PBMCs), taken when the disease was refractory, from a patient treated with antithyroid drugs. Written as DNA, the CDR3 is TGTGCCAGCAGCTTAGGGTCAGGGAACACTGAAGCTTTCCTT. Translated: CASSLGSGNTEAFL.